Each of the 2 T cell receptor beta chains below was sequenced from the same sample in a study of blood T cell repertoires in COVID-19. Produced via immunoSEQ multiplex PCR; TCRdb's table is partial and in-frame only. The data contain tens of thousands of clones, 86% of them singletons. Input material: peripheral blood. The receptor set was obtained from an older man in a cohort sampled during active COVID-19.

There are a few counts of this clone. The J gene is TRBJ1-2, the V gene TRBV29-1; D not resolved. Per the germline V gene, CDR1 is SQVTM and CDR2 is ANQGSEA. V was pared by 7 bases and J by 2 bases, with 11 bases between. The CDR3 totals 12 residues. The CDR3 protein is CSAARQNYGYTF. CDR3 nucleotides: TGCAGCGCTGCCAGGCAGAACTATGGCTACACCTTC.

The chain employs TRBV7-2 and TRBJ1-2, with a tentative D call TRBD1 (5 bases). V shed 1 base and J shed 7 bases, with 10 bases lying between them. CDR3 size: 13 residues. Germline V lookup: CDR1 SGHTA, CDR2 FQGNSA. The CDR3 protein is CASSLEGESGYTF. CDR3 DNA sequence: TGTGCCAGCAGCTTAGAAGGGGAATCTGGCTACACCTTC.